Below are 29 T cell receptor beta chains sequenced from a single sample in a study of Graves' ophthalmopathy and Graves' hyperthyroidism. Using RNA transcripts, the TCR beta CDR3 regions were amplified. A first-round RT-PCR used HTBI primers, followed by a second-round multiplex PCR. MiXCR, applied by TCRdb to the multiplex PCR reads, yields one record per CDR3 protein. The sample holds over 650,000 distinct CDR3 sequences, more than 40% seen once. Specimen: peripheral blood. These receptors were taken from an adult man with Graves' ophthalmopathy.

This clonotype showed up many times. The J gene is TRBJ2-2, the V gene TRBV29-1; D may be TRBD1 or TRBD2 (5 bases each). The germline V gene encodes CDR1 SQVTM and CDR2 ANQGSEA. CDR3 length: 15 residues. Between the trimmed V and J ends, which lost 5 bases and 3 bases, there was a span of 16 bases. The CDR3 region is CSVNTGARDTGELFF. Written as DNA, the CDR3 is TGCAGCGTTAACACCGGGGCAAGGGACACCGGGGAGCTGTTTTTT.

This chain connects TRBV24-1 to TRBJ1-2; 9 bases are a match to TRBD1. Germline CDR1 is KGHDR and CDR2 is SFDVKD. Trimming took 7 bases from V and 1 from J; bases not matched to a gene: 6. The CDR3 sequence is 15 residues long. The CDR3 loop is CATSQTGQGNYGYTF. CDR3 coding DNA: TGTGCCACCAGCCAAACGGGACAGGGTAACTATGGCTACACCTTC.

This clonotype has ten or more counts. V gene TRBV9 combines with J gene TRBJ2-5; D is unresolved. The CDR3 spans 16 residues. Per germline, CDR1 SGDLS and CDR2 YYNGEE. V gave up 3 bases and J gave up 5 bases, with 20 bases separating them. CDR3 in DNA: TGTGCCAGCAGCGCAGTGGAGCGAAGCATCAGGGAGACCCAGTACTTC. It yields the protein CASSAVERSIRETQYF. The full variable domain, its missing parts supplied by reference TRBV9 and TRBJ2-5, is DSGVTQTPKHLITATGQRVTLRCSPRSGDLSVYWYQQSLDQGLQFLIQYYNGEERAKGNILERFSAQQFPDLHSELNLSSLELGDSALYFCASSAVERSIRETQYFGPGTRLLVL.

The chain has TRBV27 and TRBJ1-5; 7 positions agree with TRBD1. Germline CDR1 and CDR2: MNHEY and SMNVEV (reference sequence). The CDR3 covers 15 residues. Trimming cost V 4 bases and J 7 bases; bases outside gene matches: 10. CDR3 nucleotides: TGTGCCAGCAGTTCCAGTTACAGGGGTGGGCAGCCCCAGCATTTT. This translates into CASSSSYRGGQPQHF.

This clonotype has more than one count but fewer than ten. CDR3 in DNA: TGTGCCAGCAGCCCAAGTGACGGTTCTGGGGAGTACGAGCAGTACTTC. Amino acid sequence: CASSPSDGSGEYEQYF. This rearrangement joins TRBV6-5 to TRBJ2-7, with D maybe TRBD2 (5 bases). CDR1 MNHEY and CDR2 SVGAGI come from the germline V gene. The CDR3 spans 16 residues. Trimming shortened V by 6 bases and J by 4 bases, and 22 bases separated the two germline ends.

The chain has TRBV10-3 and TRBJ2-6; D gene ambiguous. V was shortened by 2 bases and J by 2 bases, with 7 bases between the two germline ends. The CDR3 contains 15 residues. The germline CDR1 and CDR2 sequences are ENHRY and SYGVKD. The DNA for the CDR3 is TGTGCCATCAGTGAGACAGATCCTGGGGCCAACGTCCTGACTTTC. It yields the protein CAISETDPGANVLTF.

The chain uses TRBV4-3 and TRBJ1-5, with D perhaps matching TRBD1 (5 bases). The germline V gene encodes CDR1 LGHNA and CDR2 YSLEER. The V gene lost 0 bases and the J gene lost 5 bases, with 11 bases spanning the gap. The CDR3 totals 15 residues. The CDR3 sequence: CASSQEFGGHQPQHF. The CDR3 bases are TGCGCCAGCAGCCAAGAATTTGGGGGTCATCAGCCCCAGCATTTT.

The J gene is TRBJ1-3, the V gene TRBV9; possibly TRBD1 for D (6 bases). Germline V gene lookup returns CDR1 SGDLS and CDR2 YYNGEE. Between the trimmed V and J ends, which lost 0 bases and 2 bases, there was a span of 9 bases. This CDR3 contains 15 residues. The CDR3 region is CASSVEAGAGNTIYF. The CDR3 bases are TGTGCCAGCAGCGTAGAGGCAGGGGCTGGAAACACCATATATTTT.

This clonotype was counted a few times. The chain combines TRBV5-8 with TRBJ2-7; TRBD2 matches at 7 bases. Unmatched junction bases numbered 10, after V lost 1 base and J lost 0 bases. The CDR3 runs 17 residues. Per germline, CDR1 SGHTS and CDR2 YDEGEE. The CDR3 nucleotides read TGTGCCAGCAGCTTGCCTAGCGGACTGACCAGCTCCTACGAGCAGTACTTC. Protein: CASSLPSGLTSSYEQYF.

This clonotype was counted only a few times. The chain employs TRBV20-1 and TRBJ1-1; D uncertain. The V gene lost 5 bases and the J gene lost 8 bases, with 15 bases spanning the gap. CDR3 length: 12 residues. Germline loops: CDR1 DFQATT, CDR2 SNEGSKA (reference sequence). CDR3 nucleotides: TGCAGTGCTGCCGCCTCCTTGAGGGAAGCTTTCTTT. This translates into CSAAASLREAFF.

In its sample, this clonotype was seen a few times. For the CDR3, the DNA is TGTGCCAGCAGCGTAGCCCAGGCGTACTCTGGAAACACCATATATTTT. The encoded protein is CASSVAQAYSGNTIYF. The chain combines TRBV9 with TRBJ1-3; D remains ambiguous. The germline V and J ends were trimmed by 0 bases and 0 bases, with 10 bases remaining between them. This CDR3 has 16 residues. Germline lookup yields CDR1 SGDLS and CDR2 YYNGEE.

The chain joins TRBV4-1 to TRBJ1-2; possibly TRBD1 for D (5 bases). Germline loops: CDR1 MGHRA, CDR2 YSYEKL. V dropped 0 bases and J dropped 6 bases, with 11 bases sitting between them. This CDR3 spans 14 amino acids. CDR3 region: CASSQDAGSDGYTF. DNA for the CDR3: TGCGCCAGCAGCCAAGACGCAGGGTCCGATGGCTACACCTTC.

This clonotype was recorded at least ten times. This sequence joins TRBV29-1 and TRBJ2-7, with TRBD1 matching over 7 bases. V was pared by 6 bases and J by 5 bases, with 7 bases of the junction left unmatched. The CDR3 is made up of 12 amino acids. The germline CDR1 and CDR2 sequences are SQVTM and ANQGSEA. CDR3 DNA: TGCAGCGTGCAACAGGGGCTCAACGAGCAGTACTTC. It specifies CSVQQGLNEQYF.

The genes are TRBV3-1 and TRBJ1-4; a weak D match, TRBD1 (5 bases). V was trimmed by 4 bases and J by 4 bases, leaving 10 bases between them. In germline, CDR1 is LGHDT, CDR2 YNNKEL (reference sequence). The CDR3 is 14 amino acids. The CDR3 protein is CASSLTAYNEKLFF. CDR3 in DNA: TGTGCCAGCAGCCTGACAGCATATAATGAAAAACTGTTTTTT.

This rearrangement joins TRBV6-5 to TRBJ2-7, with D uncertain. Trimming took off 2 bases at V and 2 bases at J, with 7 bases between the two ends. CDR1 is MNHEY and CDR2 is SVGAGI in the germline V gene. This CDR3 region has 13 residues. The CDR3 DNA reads TGTGCCAGCAGTTACCATCGGCCCTACGAGCAGTACTTC. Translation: CASSYHRPYEQYF.

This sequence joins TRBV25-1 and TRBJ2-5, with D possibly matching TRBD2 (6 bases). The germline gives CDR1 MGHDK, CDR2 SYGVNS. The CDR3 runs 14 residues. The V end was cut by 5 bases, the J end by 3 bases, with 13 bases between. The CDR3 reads CASSYGGAKETQYF. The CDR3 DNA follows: TGTGCCAGCAGTTACGGGGGAGCCAAAGAGACCCAGTACTTC.

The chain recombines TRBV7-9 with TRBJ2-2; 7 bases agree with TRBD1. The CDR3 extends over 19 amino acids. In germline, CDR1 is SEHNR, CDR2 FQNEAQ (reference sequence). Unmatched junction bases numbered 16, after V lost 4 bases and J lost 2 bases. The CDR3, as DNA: TGTGCCAGCAGCTCGGCCTACATCCGACAGGGAGACAACACCGGGGAGCTGTTTTTT. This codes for CASSSAYIRQGDNTGELFF. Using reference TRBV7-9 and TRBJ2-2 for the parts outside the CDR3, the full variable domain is DTGVSQNPRHKITKRGQNVTFRCDPISEHNRLYWYRQTLGQGPEFLTYFQNEAQLEKSRLLSDRFSAERPKGSFSTLEIQRTEQGDSAMYLCASSSAYIRQGDNTGELFFGEGSRLTVL.

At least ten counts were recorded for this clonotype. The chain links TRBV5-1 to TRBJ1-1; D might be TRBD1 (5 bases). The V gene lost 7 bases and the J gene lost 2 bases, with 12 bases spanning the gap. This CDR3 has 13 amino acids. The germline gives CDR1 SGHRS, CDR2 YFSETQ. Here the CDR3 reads CASYPDRNTEAFF. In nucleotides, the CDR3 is TGCGCCAGCTACCCCGACAGAAACACTGAAGCTTTCTTT.

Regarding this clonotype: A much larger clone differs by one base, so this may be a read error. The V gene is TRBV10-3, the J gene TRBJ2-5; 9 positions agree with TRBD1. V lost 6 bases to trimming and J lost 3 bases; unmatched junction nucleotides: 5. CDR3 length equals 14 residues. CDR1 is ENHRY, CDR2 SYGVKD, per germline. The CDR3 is CAIRGWTGEETQYF. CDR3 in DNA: TGTGCCATCAGGGGCTGGACAGGGGAAGAGACCCAGTACTTC.

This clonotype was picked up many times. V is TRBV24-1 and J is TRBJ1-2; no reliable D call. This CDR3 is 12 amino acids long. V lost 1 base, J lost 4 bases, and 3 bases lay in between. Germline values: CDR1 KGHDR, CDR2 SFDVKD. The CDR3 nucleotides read TGTGCCACCAGTGATTTCGTCTATGGCTACACCTTC. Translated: CATSDFVYGYTF.

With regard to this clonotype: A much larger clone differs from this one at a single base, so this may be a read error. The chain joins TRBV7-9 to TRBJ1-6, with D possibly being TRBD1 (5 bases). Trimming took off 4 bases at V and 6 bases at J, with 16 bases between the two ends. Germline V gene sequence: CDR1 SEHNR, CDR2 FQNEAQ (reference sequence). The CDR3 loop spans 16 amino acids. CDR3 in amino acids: CASSSDLDGANSPLHF. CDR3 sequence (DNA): TGTGCCAGCAGCTCCGACCTGGATGGGGCTAATTCACCCCTCCACTTT.

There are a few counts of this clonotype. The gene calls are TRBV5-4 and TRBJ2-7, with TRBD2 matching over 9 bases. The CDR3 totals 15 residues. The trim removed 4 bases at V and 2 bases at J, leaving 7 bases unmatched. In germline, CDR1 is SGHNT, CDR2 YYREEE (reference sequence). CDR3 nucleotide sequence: TGTGCCAGCAGCCCGGCGGGCGGGGGGGCCTACGAGCAGTACTTC. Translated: CASSPAGGGAYEQYF.

The CDR3 region has the DNA TGTGCCAGCAGCCATCGGACAGGGGGGCCTAGCGAGCAGTACTTC. Protein product: CASSHRTGGPSEQYF. The V call is TRBV14, the J call TRBJ2-7; TRBD1 aligns across 10 bases. With 3 bases clipped from V and 6 bases from J, the junction kept 8 bases outside the gene matches. The CDR3 extends over 15 amino acids. Germline V gene sequence: CDR1 SGHDN, CDR2 FVKESK.

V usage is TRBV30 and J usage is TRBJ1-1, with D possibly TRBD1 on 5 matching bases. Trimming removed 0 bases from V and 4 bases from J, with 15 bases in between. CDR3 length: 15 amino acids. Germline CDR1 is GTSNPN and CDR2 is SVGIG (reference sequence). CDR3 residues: CAWSVLDTGGTEAFF. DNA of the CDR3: TGTGCCTGGAGTGTCCTGGACACCGGGGGCACTGAAGCTTTCTTT.

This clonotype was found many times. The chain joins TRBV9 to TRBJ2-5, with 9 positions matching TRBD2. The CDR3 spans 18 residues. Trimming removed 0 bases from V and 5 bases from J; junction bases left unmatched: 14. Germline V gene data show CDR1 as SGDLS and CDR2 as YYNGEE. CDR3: CASSVGRLAAFGGETQYF. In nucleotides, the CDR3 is TGTGCCAGCAGCGTAGGACGACTAGCGGCCTTCGGGGGGGAGACCCAGTACTTC.

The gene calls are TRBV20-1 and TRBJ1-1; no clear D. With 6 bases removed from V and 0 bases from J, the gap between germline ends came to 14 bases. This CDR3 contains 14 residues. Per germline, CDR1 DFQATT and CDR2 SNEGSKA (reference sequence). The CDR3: CSAPRGDMNTEAFF. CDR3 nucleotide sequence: TGCAGTGCCCCCCGGGGAGATATGAACACTGAAGCTTTCTTT.

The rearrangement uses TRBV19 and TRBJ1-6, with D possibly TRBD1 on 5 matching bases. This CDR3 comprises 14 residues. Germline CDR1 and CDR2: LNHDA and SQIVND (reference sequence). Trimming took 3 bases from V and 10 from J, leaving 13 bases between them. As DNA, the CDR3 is TGTGCCAGTAGTATCGGGCAGGGTAGCTCACCCCTCCACTTT. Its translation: CASSIGQGSSPLHF.

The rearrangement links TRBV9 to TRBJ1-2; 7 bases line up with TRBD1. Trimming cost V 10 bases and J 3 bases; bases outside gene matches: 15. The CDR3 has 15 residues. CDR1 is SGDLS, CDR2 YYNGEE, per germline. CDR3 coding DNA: TGTGCCTGGAGTGTGTCGCAGGGGGTCGACTATGGCTACACCTTC. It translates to CAWSVSQGVDYGYTF. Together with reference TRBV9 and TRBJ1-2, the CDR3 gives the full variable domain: DSGVTQTPKHLITATGQRVTLRCSPRSGDLSVYWYQQSLDQGLQFLIQYYNGEERAKGNILERFSAQQFPDLHSELNLSSLELGDSALYFCAWSVSQGVDYGYTFGSGTRLTVV.

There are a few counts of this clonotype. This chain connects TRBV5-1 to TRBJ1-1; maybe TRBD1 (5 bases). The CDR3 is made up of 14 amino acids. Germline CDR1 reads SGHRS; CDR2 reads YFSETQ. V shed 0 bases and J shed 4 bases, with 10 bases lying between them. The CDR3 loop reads CASSLGGSSTEAFF. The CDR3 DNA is TGCGCCAGCAGCTTGGGGGGGTCCAGCACTGAAGCTTTCTTT.